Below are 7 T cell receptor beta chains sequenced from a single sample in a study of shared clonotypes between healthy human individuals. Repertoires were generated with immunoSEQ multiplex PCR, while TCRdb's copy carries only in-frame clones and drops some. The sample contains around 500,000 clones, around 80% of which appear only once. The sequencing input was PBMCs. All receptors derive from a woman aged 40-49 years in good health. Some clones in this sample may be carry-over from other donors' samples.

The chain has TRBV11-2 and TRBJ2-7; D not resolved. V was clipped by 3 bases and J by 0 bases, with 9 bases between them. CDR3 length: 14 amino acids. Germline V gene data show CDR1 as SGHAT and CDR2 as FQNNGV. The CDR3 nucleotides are TGTGCCAGCAGCTTGCCAACACGCTCCTACGAGCAGTACTTC. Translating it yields CASSLPTRSYEQYF.

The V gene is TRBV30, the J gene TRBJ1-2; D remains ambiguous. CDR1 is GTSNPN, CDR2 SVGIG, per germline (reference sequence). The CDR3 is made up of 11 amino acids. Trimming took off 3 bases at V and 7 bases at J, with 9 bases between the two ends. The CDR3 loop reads CAWRASGGYTF. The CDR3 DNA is TGTGCCTGGAGGGCATCCGGTGGCTACACCTTC.

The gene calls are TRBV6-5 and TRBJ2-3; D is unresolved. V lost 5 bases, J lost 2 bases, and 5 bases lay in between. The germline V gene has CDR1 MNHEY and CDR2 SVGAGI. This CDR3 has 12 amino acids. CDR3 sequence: CASSPTTDTQYF. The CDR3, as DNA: TGTGCCAGCAGTCCAACCACAGATACGCAGTATTTT.

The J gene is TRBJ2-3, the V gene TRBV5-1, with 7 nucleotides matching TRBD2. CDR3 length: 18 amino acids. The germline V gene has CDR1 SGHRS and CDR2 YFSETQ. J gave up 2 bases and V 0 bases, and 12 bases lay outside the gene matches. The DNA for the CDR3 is TGCGCCAGCAGCTTGGCTGCGTCTAGCGGATTTATCACAGATACGCAGTATTTT. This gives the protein CASSLAASSGFITDTQYF.

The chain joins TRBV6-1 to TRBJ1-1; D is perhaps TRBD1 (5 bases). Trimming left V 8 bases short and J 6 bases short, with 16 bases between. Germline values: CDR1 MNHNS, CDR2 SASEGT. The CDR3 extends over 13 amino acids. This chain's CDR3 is CASGSGGSPEAFF. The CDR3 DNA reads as TGTGCCAGCGGGAGCGGGGGGTCCCCTGAAGCTTTCTTT.

CDR3 residues: CASSQDRTSGRNTGELFF. The CDR3 DNA follows: TGCGCCAGCAGCCAAGACAGGACTAGCGGGAGGAACACCGGGGAGCTGTTTTTT. This chain uses TRBV4-3 with TRBJ2-2; 13 nucleotides line up with TRBD2. The CDR3 sequence is 18 residues long. J gave up 1 base and V 0 bases, and 2 bases lay outside the gene matches. The germline V gene has CDR1 LGHNA and CDR2 YSLEER.

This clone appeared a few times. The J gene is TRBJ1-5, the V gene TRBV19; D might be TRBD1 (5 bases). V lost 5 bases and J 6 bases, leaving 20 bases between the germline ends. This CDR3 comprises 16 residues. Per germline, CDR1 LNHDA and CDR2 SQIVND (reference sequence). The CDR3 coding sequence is TGTGCCAGTAGTCCCCTCACGGCAGGGAATGGTCAGCCCCAGCATTTT. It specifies CASSPLTAGNGQPQHF.